These 25 T cell receptor beta chains share one sample of origin, sequenced in a study of cytomegalovirus exposure and HLA in healthy donors. Primers for the PCR totalled 60 Vbeta and 13 Jbeta. The protocol was immunoSEQ multiplex PCR, while the TCRdb copy is restricted to in-frame clones and leaves out a portion. Among 100,000 to 150,000 clones listed, approximately 87% were seen once. The sample consisted of PBMCs. Receptors originate from a man aged 18 to 30 in good health and CMV-seropositive.

This clone was seen just once. The rearrangement links TRBV28 to TRBJ1-5; 7 bases match TRBD1. CDR3 length: 16 residues. Germline assignment: CDR1 MDHEN and CDR2 SYDVKM. Losses at the gene ends were 5 bases for V and 0 bases for J; bases not matched to a gene: 7. CDR3 sequence (DNA): TGTGCCAGCAGTCCCGCGGGACAGAGTAGCAATCAGCCCCAGCATTTT. It specifies CASSPAGQSSNQPQHF.

In this sample, this clone turned up a few times. The chain recombines TRBV7-3 with TRBJ2-7, with D maybe TRBD1 (5 bases). The CDR3 spans 14 residues. Germline CDR1 and CDR2: SGHTA and FQGTGA. The V end was cut by 5 bases, the J end by 6 bases, with 17 bases between. The CDR3 bases are TGTGCCAGCAGCCTGGACACTTCGCTTGGCGAGCAGTACTTC. It is translated as CASSLDTSLGEQYF.

This chain links TRBV11-2 with TRBJ1-2; 7 bases are shared with TRBD1. The V gene's germline CDR1 is SGHAT and CDR2 FQNNGV. The V and J ends lost 4 bases and 5 bases, in that order; junction bases with no gene match: 10. The CDR3 has 15 residues. For the CDR3, the DNA is TGTGCCAGCAGCTCCCCGGGACAGATTTATTATGGCTACACCTTC. Amino acids: CASSSPGQIYYGYTF.

V is TRBV18 and J is TRBJ2-2; no reliable D call. This CDR3 has 15 amino acids. Germline V gives CDR1 KGHSH, CDR2 LQKENI. V was trimmed by 3 bases and J by 0 bases, leaving 8 bases between them. This chain's CDR3 is CASSPERANTGELFF. CDR3 nucleotides: TGTGCCAGCTCACCTGAACGGGCGAACACCGGGGAGCTGTTTTTT.

This clone was seen just once. The rearrangement uses TRBV6-6 and TRBJ1-1; 8 nucleotides line up with TRBD1. The germline CDR1 and CDR2 sequences are MNHNY and SVGAGI (reference sequence). The CDR3 has 14 residues. Trimming removed 5 bases from V and 8 bases from J; junction bases left unmatched: 10. This CDR3 reads CASSPQGTGREAFF. The DNA for the CDR3 is TGTGCCAGCAGTCCTCAGGGGACAGGACGAGAAGCTTTCTTT.

The chain couples TRBV2 to TRBJ1-5, with D possibly TRBD1 on 5 matching bases. V was pared by 9 bases and J by 2 bases, with 14 bases between. The CDR3 consists of 14 residues. Germline V lookup: CDR1 SNHLY, CDR2 FYNNEI. This CDR3 is CASGQGVGNQPQHF. The CDR3 nucleotides are TGTGCCAGTGGGCAGGGTGTCGGCAATCAGCCCCAGCATTTT. Full variable domain (missing parts from reference TRBV2 and TRBJ1-5): EPEVTQTPSHQVTQMGQEVILRCVPISNHLYFYWYRQILGQKVEFLVSFYNNEISEKSEIFDDQFSVERPDGSNFTLKIRSTKLEDSAMYFCASGQGVGNQPQHFGDGTRLSIL.

The chain has TRBV6-6 and TRBJ2-7; 8 bases map to TRBD1. J gave up 5 bases and V 5 bases, and 11 bases lay outside the gene matches. The germline CDR1 and CDR2 sequences are MNHNY and SVGAGI (reference sequence). This CDR3 comprises 15 residues. The CDR3 is CASSADRTGHNEQYF. The DNA of the CDR3 is TGTGCCAGCAGTGCCGACCGGACAGGGCACAACGAGCAGTACTTC.

The gene calls are TRBV30 and TRBJ1-1; weak D call: TRBD1 (6 bases). Per the germline V gene, CDR1 is GTSNPN and CDR2 is SVGIG (reference sequence). The V end was cut by 4 bases, the J end by 5 bases, with 14 bases between. The CDR3 covers 13 residues. The DNA of the CDR3 is TGTGCCTGGATCCCAGGGGTCAGGACTGAAGCTTTCTTT. Its translation is CAWIPGVRTEAFF.

The chain recombines TRBV11-2 with TRBJ1-1; unclear D gene. The CDR3 is 13 amino acids. V shed 1 base and J shed 10 bases, with 13 bases lying between them. CDR1 and CDR2 from the germline V gene are SGHAT and FQNNGV. The CDR3 is CASSLGGAVGAFF. The CDR3, as DNA: TGTGCCAGCAGCTTAGGGGGAGCGGTGGGAGCTTTCTTT.

The chain uses TRBV7-9 and TRBJ2-2; 11 nucleotides line up with TRBD1. This CDR3 has 15 amino acids. V gave up 5 bases and J gave up 5 bases; unmatched junction bases: 4. Germline loops: CDR1 SEHNR, CDR2 FQNEAQ (reference sequence). CDR3 amino acids: CASSPRDRGTGELFF. The CDR3 bases are TGTGCCAGCAGCCCCCGGGACAGGGGGACCGGGGAGCTGTTTTTT. Supplemented by reference TRBV7-9 and TRBJ2-2, the full variable domain reads DTGVSQNPRHKITKRGQNVTFRCDPISEHNRLYWYRQTLGQGPEFLTYFQNEAQLEKSRLLSDRFSAERPKGSFSTLEIQRTEQGDSAMYLCASSPRDRGTGELFFGEGSRLTVL.

The gene calls are TRBV7-2 and TRBJ1-2, with 9 nucleotides matching TRBD1. Trimming removed 6 bases from V and 5 bases from J; junction bases left unmatched: 10. This CDR3 is 15 amino acids long. Germline V CDR1 and CDR2: SGHTA, FQGNSA. The CDR3 reads CASSEPGQGRYGYTF. Here the CDR3 DNA reads TGTGCCAGCAGTGAACCGGGACAGGGAAGATATGGCTACACCTTC.

The rearrangement uses TRBV4-1 and TRBJ1-2; D gene ambiguous. Between the trimmed V and J ends, which lost 4 bases and 2 bases, there was a span of 8 bases. CDR3 length: 13 residues. CDR1 and CDR2 from the germline V gene are MGHRA and YSYEKL. CDR3 coding DNA: TGCGCCAGCAGCCCCCCGGGAAACTATGGCTACACCTTC. Its translation is CASSPPGNYGYTF.

V gene TRBV19 combines with J gene TRBJ1-2; 9 nucleotides line up with TRBD1. The trim removed 5 bases at V and 3 bases at J, leaving 4 bases unmatched. The CDR3 runs 14 residues. Per the germline V gene, CDR1 is LNHDA and CDR2 is SQIVND (reference sequence). The CDR3: CASSLQGADYGYTF. Here the CDR3 DNA reads TGTGCCAGTAGTTTACAGGGGGCGGACTATGGCTACACCTTC. Full variable domain (remainder filled in from reference TRBV19 and TRBJ1-2): DGGITQSPKYLFRKEGQNVTLSCEQNLNHDAMYWYRQDPGQGLRLIYYSQIVNDFQKGDIAEGYSVSREKKESFPLTVTSAQKNPTAFYLCASSLQGADYGYTFGSGTRLTVV.

This sequence joins TRBV4-1 and TRBJ1-6, with 8 positions matching TRBD1. The CDR3 runs 15 residues. Germline lookup yields CDR1 MGHRA and CDR2 YSYEKL. V lost 4 bases to trimming and J lost 10 bases; unmatched junction nucleotides: 9. The CDR3: CASSLDRGAFSPLHF. The CDR3 region has the DNA TGCGCCAGCAGCCTAGACAGGGGTGCGTTCTCACCCCTCCACTTT.

CDR3 region: CSVGVLGDRGYGYTF. The CDR3, as DNA: TGCAGCGTTGGAGTGTTAGGGGACAGGGGTTATGGCTACACCTTC. The V and J genes are TRBV29-1 and TRBJ1-2, with 10 nucleotides matching TRBD1. This CDR3 is 15 amino acids long. Losses at the gene ends were 4 bases for V and 5 bases for J; bases not matched to a gene: 10. Germline CDR1 reads SQVTM; CDR2 reads ANQGSEA. The whole variable domain, remainder taken from reference TRBV29-1 and TRBJ1-2, is SAVISQKPSRDICQRGTSLTIQCQVDSQVTMMFWYRQQPGQSLTLIATANQGSEATYESGFVIDKFPISRPNLTFSTLTVSNMSPEDSSIYLCSVGVLGDRGYGYTFGSGTRLTVV.

This clone was seen once. The CDR3 DNA sequence: TGCAGTGCTAGCCTGGAGCAGTACTTC. It codes for CSASLEQYF. The J gene is TRBJ2-5, the V gene TRBV20-1; D gene unclear. The germline V and J ends were trimmed by 3 bases and 11 bases, with 7 bases remaining between them. This CDR3 is built from 9 residues. Looked up from germline, CDR1 is DFQATT and CDR2 is SNEGSKA (reference sequence).

The genes are TRBV6-5 and TRBJ1-1, with D perhaps TRBD1 (5 bases). The V gene's germline CDR1 is MNHEY and CDR2 SVGAGI. Trimming took off 0 bases at V and 13 bases at J, with 15 bases between the two ends. The CDR3 is made up of 13 amino acids. CDR3 region: CASSYSNRQGIFF. CDR3 bases: TGTGCCAGCAGTTACTCGAACCGCCAGGGAATTTTCTTT.

The rearrangement joins TRBV28 to TRBJ1-1, with D tentatively TRBD1 (5 bases). The CDR3 contains 12 residues. From germline, CDR1 is MDHEN and CDR2 SYDVKM. The V end lost 2 bases, the J end lost 4 bases, and 5 bases lay between the germline ends. CDR3 nucleotide sequence: TGTGCCAGCAGTTTACAGGGCACTGAAGCTTTCTTT. This codes for CASSLQGTEAFF.

The chain links TRBV4-1 to TRBJ1-1, with TRBD1 identical over 8 bases. CDR1 is MGHRA and CDR2 is YSYEKL in the germline V gene. This CDR3 has 13 amino acids. V shed 1 base and J 11 bases; nucleotides not matched to a gene: 6. CDR3 in DNA: TGCGCCAGCAGCCAAGGGACAGGGCTGAGTGCTTTCTTT. Protein: CASSQGTGLSAFF.

The chain couples TRBV6-5 to TRBJ2-3, with 8 bases matching TRBD2. The CDR3 spans 14 residues. Germline CDR1 reads MNHEY; CDR2 reads SVGAGI. V lost 6 bases to trimming and J lost 1 base; unmatched junction nucleotides: 3. The CDR3 protein is CASRTGGGTDTQYF. DNA of the CDR3: TGTGCCAGCAGGACGGGGGGGGGCACAGATACGCAGTATTTT.

The genes are TRBV7-5 and TRBJ2-7; the table assigns TRBD1, which was not confirmed against the DNA. TRBV7-5 is listed as a pseudogene. This CDR3 comprises 14 residues. CDR3 nucleotides: TGTGCCAGAAAAGGGGACAGATTCTCCTACGAGCAGTACTTC. Its translation is CARKGDRFSYEQYF.

This rearrangement joins TRBV19 to TRBJ1-6; possible D gene TRBD1, 6 bases. The germline V and J ends were trimmed by 8 bases and 8 bases, with 19 bases remaining between them. This CDR3 region has 15 residues. Germline assignment: CDR1 LNHDA and CDR2 SQIVND (reference sequence). CDR3 sequence: CASGLLAAGDSPLHF. CDR3 nucleotides: TGTGCCAGTGGCCTTCTGGCGGCAGGGGATTCACCCCTCCACTTT.

The rearrangement links TRBV5-1 to TRBJ1-6; 7 nucleotides align to TRBD1. This CDR3 comprises 14 residues. V was pared by 5 bases and J by 5 bases, with 4 bases of the junction left unmatched. The germline V gene encodes CDR1 SGHRS and CDR2 YFSETQ. In nucleotides, the CDR3 is TGCGCCAGCAGACGTACAGGGGATAATTCACCCCTCCACTTT. Encoded protein: CASRRTGDNSPLHF.

This sequence joins TRBV9 and TRBJ1-6; 10 positions match TRBD1. This CDR3 is 15 amino acids long. V dropped 1 base and J dropped 10; count of bases not matched to a gene: 5. Germline CDR1 is SGDLS and CDR2 is YYNGEE. The CDR3 DNA follows: TGTGCCAGCAGCGTAATAGGGACAGGGGTATCACCCCTCCACTTT. It specifies CASSVIGTGVSPLHF.

This chain links TRBV30 with TRBJ2-7, with TRBD1 identical over 9 bases. Per germline, CDR1 GTSNPN and CDR2 SVGIG (reference sequence). The V and J ends lost 1 base and 3 bases, in that order; junction bases with no gene match: 1. CDR3 length: 13 amino acids. The CDR3 DNA sequence: TGTGCCTGGAGTGGGGACAGGGACTACGAGCAGTACTTC. This encodes CAWSGDRDYEQYF.